This TCR beta chain came from a study of OX40 agonist ivuxolimab in advanced cancers. At the level of the study: Males comprised approximately 84% of the group, whose mean age was approximately 60 years (range about 23 to 80). Study results and caveats: On average, CD8+ T cells had more expanded clones than CD4+. People who partly responded at 0.1-3.0 mg/kg had some of the least clonal expansion seen.

A note on this clone: Its antigen remains unidentified.

V was pared by 6 bases and J by 4 bases, with 13 bases between. The CDR3 spans 13 residues. CDR1 SQVTM and CDR2 ANQGSEA come from the germline V gene. The protocol was immunoSEQ multiplex PCR, while the TCRdb copy is restricted to in-frame clones and leaves out a portion. The sample lists around 57,000 clones, over 80% occurring once. The clonotype comes from an adult with an advanced solid tumor such as melanoma, head and neck, liver or kidney cancer. J is TRBJ1-3 and V is TRBV29-1; D gene ambiguous. The sequences come from CD4+ or CD8+ T cells sorted from blood, collected in a trial of the OX40 agonist ivuxolimab. CDR3 region: CSVTCYFGNTIYF. CDR3 DNA sequence: TGCAGCGTGACTTGCTACTTCGGAAACACCATATATTTT. The entire variable domain, with the rest obtained from reference TRBV29-1 and TRBJ1-3, is as follows: SAVISQKPSRDICQRGTSLTIQCQVDSQVTMMFWYRQQPGQSLTLIATANQGSEATYESGFVIDKFPISRPNLTFSTLTVSNMSPEDSSIYLCSVTCYFGNTIYFGEGSWLTVV.